This is a list of T cell receptor beta chains from one sample in a study of T cell repertoires in cytomegalovirus infection. Each CDR3 protein is one row after TCRdb ran MiXCR on the reads. The sample has 200,000 to 250,000 distinct CDR3 sequences, 12% seen once. The sequencing sample was made of PBMCs. These receptors were taken from a human donor in good health (CMV status not recorded). Some clones in this sample may be carry-over from other donors' samples. The CDR3 runs from the conserved cysteine through the conserved F or W. D genes are given only for firm matches. Clone size is stated in some rows and not others, as once, few, many or a class when expanded.

J: TRBJ2-1
size: few
V: TRBV29-1
D: -
DNA: TGCAGCGTTGGGACAGTAAACAATGAGCAGTTCTTC
CDR3: CSVGTVNNEQFF

J: TRBJ2-5
size: many
V: TRBV28
D: TRBD2
DNA: TGTGCCAGTGAGACTAGCGGGAGGCCCCAAGAGACCCAGTACTTC
CDR3: CASETSGRPQETQYF

J: TRBJ1-2
size: many
V: TRBV7-8
D: -
DNA: TGTGCCAGCAGGTCCCAGGGTTTTGGCTACACCTTC
CDR3: CASRSQGFGYTF

J: TRBJ1-1
size: many
V: TRBV19
D: TRBD1
DNA: TGTGCCAGTTTACAGGGGGCTCTACCCCCAATGAACACTGAAGCTTTCTTT
CDR3: CASLQGALPPMNTEAFF

J: TRBJ2-1
size: -
V: TRBV20-1
D: TRBD2
DNA: TGCAGTGCTAGAGGGACTAGCGGGAGTCTGAATGAGCAGTTCTTC
CDR3: CSARGTSGSLNEQFF

J: TRBJ2-6
size: many
V: TRBV25-1
D: -
DNA: TGTGCCAGCTCCCAGCGAGGGAAAGCTGGGGCCAACGTCCTGACTTTC
CDR3: CASSQRGKAGANVLTF

J: TRBJ1-1
size: few
V: TRBV14
D: -
DNA: TGTGCCAGCAGCCAAGGTTCAGAAGCTTTCTTT
CDR3: CASSQGSEAFF

J: TRBJ2-5
size: many
V: TRBV7-2
D: -
DNA: TGTGCCAGCAGCTTACCAGAGGGCGCGTACCAAGAGACCCAGTACTTC
CDR3: CASSLPEGAYQETQYF

J: TRBJ1-2
size: -
V: TRBV6-2/TRBV6-3
D: -
DNA: TGTGCCAGCAGTTACGGAGGCCTCAGGGGCTACACCTTC
CDR3: CASSYGGLRGYTF

J: TRBJ2-3
size: many
V: TRBV7-2
D: TRBD2
DNA: TGTGCCAGCAGCTTAGTACTAGCGCCAGATACGCAGTATTTT
CDR3: CASSLVLAPDTQYF

J: TRBJ1-2
size: many
V: TRBV7-2
D: -
DNA: TGTGCCAGCAGCTTAGCGATGGATAACTATGGCTACACCTTC
CDR3: CASSLAMDNYGYTF

J: TRBJ1-2
size: few
V: TRBV20-1
D: -
DNA: TGCAGTGCTCCCCGCCCAGTACTTTATGGCTACACCTTC
CDR3: CSAPRPVLYGYTF

J: TRBJ2-7
size: -
V: TRBV5-4
D: TRBD2
DNA: TGTGCCAGCAGCTTGGGGGGGGGGTACGACGAGCAGTACTTC
CDR3: CASSLGGGYDEQYF

J: TRBJ1-5
size: -
V: TRBV20-1
D: TRBD1
DNA: TGCAGTGCCCGGACAGGGTCTGGTCAGCCCCAGCATTTT
CDR3: CSARTGSGQPQHF

J: TRBJ2-5
size: -
V: TRBV29-1
D: -
DNA: TGCAGCGTTGTATTGAGGTTTTTAGGGGAGACCCAGTACTTC
CDR3: CSVVLRFLGETQYF

J: TRBJ2-5
size: -
V: TRBV7-2
D: -
DNA: TGTGCCAGCGGCCAAGAGACCCAGTACTTC
CDR3: CASGQETQYF

J: TRBJ1-6
size: many
V: TRBV5-5
D: -
DNA: TGTGCCAGCAGGAAGTCCAATTCACCCCTCCACTTT
CDR3: CASRKSNSPLHF

J: TRBJ2-7
size: many
V: TRBV7-2
D: -
DNA: TGTGCCAGCAGCTTAGAGGTTCAACGCTCCTACGAGCAGTACTTC
CDR3: CASSLEVQRSYEQYF

J: TRBJ1-6
size: many
V: TRBV7-2
D: -
DNA: TGTGCCAGCAGCCCCGACAGGAGTCCTTCACCCCTCCACTTT
CDR3: CASSPDRSPSPLHF

J: TRBJ2-4
size: many
V: TRBV7-8
D: -
DNA: TGTGCCAGCAGCTTAGGTGAGGGAGCGGGAAACATTCAGTACTTC
CDR3: CASSLGEGAGNIQYF

J: TRBJ1-1
size: many
V: TRBV6-1
D: TRBD1
DNA: TGTGCCAGCGGGGACAGGGTAACTGAAGCTTTCTTT
CDR3: CASGDRVTEAFF

J: TRBJ2-7
size: -
V: TRBV6-5
D: -
DNA: TGTGCCAGCAGCCGGACAGACCTCTACGAGCAGTACTTC
CDR3: CASSRTDLYEQYF

J: TRBJ1-1
size: -
V: TRBV29-1
D: -
DNA: TGCAGCGTTTACGGACGGGTTAACACTGAAGCTTTCTTT
CDR3: CSVYGRVNTEAFF

J: TRBJ2-3
size: -
V: TRBV11-3
D: -
DNA: TGTGCCAGCAGCTCGCGGGCCCTACTAGCTGTTGGCACAGATACGCAGTATTTT
CDR3: CASSSRALLAVGTDTQYF

J: TRBJ2-7
size: -
V: TRBV20-1
D: -
DNA: TGCAGTGCTACCCCGGATAGGAGCTCCTACGAGCAGTACTTC
CDR3: CSATPDRSSYEQYF

J: TRBJ2-3
size: many
V: TRBV7-2
D: TRBD1
DNA: TGTGCCAGCAGCTTAGAACAGGGGGAAGCAGATACGCAGTATTTT
CDR3: CASSLEQGEADTQYF

J: TRBJ2-7
size: few
V: TRBV7-9
D: TRBD2
DNA: TGTGCCAGCAGCTCTATGGGGAGGGACGAGCAGTACTTC
CDR3: CASSSMGRDEQYF

J: TRBJ2-5
size: many
V: TRBV7-9
D: -
DNA: TGTGCCAGCAGCGGACAATCGTGGCAAGAGACCCAGTACTTC
CDR3: CASSGQSWQETQYF

J: TRBJ1-4
size: few
V: TRBV29-1
D: TRBD1
DNA: TGCAGCGGCCGACAGGGGGCCGATGAAAAACTGTTTTTT
CDR3: CSGRQGADEKLFF

J: TRBJ2-7
size: few
V: TRBV6-8
D: -
DNA: TGTGCCAGCGGGGGCAGAGCCCCCTACGAGCAGTACTTC
CDR3: CASGGRAPYEQYF

J: TRBJ2-7
size: many
V: TRBV7-2
D: -
DNA: TGTGCCAGCAGCTTGGGAGCCGAGCAGTACTTC
CDR3: CASSLGAEQYF

J: TRBJ1-1
size: many
V: TRBV7-6
D: TRBD1
DNA: TGTGCCAGCAGCCGACAGGGTGGCGGTGAAGCTTTCTTT
CDR3: CASSRQGGGEAFF

J: TRBJ2-6
size: few
V: TRBV25-1
D: -
DNA: TGTGCCAGCAGTGAATGGGGTTTGGGGGCCAACGTCCTGACTTTC
CDR3: CASSEWGLGANVLTF

J: TRBJ2-5
size: -
V: TRBV11-3
D: TRBD1
DNA: TGTGCCAGCAGCTTACCGGGACAGGGGTACGAGACCCAGTACTTC
CDR3: CASSLPGQGYETQYF

J: TRBJ2-7
size: few
V: TRBV28
D: -
DNA: TGTGCCAGCAGTCCACAACCTTCCTACGAGCAGTACTTC
CDR3: CASSPQPSYEQYF

J: TRBJ1-6
size: -
V: TRBV6-2/TRBV6-3
D: -
DNA: TGTGCCAGCAGTTACCAGAATTCACCCCTCCACTTT
CDR3: CASSYQNSPLHF

J: TRBJ1-4
size: many
V: TRBV7-9
D: -
DNA: TGTGCCAGCAGCTTAGGGGCCATCTCGGTTAATGAAAAACTGTTTTTT
CDR3: CASSLGAISVNEKLFF

J: TRBJ2-7
size: -
V: TRBV28
D: TRBD1
DNA: TGTGCCAGCAGTTTTGGGACAGGGGGTAGCTCCTACGAGCAGTACTTC
CDR3: CASSFGTGGSSYEQYF

J: TRBJ2-1
size: few
V: TRBV7-9
D: -
DNA: TGTGCCAGCAGCTTAGGTCCAGCGGCATCCTACAATGAGCAGTTCTTC
CDR3: CASSLGPAASYNEQFF

J: TRBJ1-1
size: few
V: TRBV29-1
D: -
DNA: TGCAGCGTTGACGGCCTTGGAGCTTTCTTT
CDR3: CSVDGLGAFF

J: TRBJ1-2
size: many
V: TRBV28
D: TRBD1
DNA: TGTGCCAGCAGCCCGACAGGGACGGTCTATGGCTACACCTTC
CDR3: CASSPTGTVYGYTF

J: TRBJ2-7
size: few
V: TRBV19
D: -
DNA: TGTGCCACCTCGGACAGCCCCGGAAGTTACGAGCAGTACTTC
CDR3: CATSDSPGSYEQYF

J: TRBJ1-6
size: few
V: TRBV3-1
D: -
DNA: TGTGCCAGCAGCTCCGGGGTCGGATTTAATTCACCCCTCCACTTT
CDR3: CASSSGVGFNSPLHF

J: TRBJ2-3
size: -
V: TRBV6-4
D: TRBD2
DNA: TGTGCCAGCAGTGTTCTAGCGGGAGATGTCGCAGATACGCAGTATTTT
CDR3: CASSVLAGDVADTQYF

J: TRBJ1-1
size: many
V: TRBV7-2
D: -
DNA: TGTGCCAGCAGCTTAACTGTGTTCGGAGCTTTCTTT
CDR3: CASSLTVFGAFF

J: TRBJ2-3
size: -
V: TRBV5-6
D: -
DNA: TGTGCCAGCAGCTTGGATCAGACGGGGCGGGATACGCAGTATTTT
CDR3: CASSLDQTGRDTQYF

J: TRBJ2-3
size: many
V: TRBV20-1
D: TRBD2
DNA: TGCAGTGCCGCCAACACGGCGGGAGAACGCGGTACGCAGTATTTT
CDR3: CSAANTAGERGTQYF

J: TRBJ2-3
size: -
V: TRBV28
D: TRBD2
DNA: TGTGCCAGCACCCTTGGGACTACCCCAGATACGCAGTATTTT
CDR3: CASTLGTTPDTQYF

J: TRBJ2-1
size: -
V: TRBV4-2
D: TRBD1
DNA: TGTGCCAGCAGCCCGGGCGGGACAGGGCTCCATGAGCAGTTCTTC
CDR3: CASSPGGTGLHEQFF

J: TRBJ2-7
size: many
V: TRBV5-1
D: -
DNA: TGCGCCAGCAGCTTGGCCGAATCAGGGTTAGGTCTCCTCTACGAGCAGTACTTC
CDR3: CASSLAESGLGLLYEQYF

J: TRBJ1-4
size: many
V: TRBV7-2
D: -
DNA: TGTGCCAGCAGCTTGGGGGCCGGAACTAATGAAAAACTGTTTTTT
CDR3: CASSLGAGTNEKLFF

J: TRBJ2-3
size: many
V: TRBV5-4
D: -
DNA: TGTGCCAGCAGCTTCCGGGGGGCAGGCACAGATACGCAGTATTTT
CDR3: CASSFRGAGTDTQYF

J: TRBJ2-7
size: many
V: TRBV2
D: -
DNA: TGTGCCAGCAGTGTCTACGAGCAGTACTTC
CDR3: CASSVYEQYF

J: TRBJ2-7
size: many
V: TRBV7-2
D: -
DNA: TGTGCCAGCAGCCCCGGAGGCTACGAGCAGTACTTC
CDR3: CASSPGGYEQYF

J: TRBJ2-5
size: medium-sized
V: TRBV7-2
D: -
DNA: TGTGCCAGCAGTCCGACCCTACTTTCTGAAGAGACCCAGTACTTC
CDR3: CASSPTLLSEETQYF

J: TRBJ2-7
size: many
V: TRBV7-2
D: -
DNA: TGTGCCAGCAGCTTAGCTGTTCTGTCCTACGAGCAGTACTTC
CDR3: CASSLAVLSYEQYF

J: TRBJ2-2
size: many
V: TRBV7-3
D: TRBD1
DNA: TGTGCCAGCAGCCCCCCCCCCGGGACAGGGACAGCCGGGGAGCTGTTTTTT
CDR3: CASSPPPGTGTAGELFF

J: TRBJ2-7
size: many
V: TRBV7-9
D: TRBD2
DNA: TGTGCCAGCAGCCATCCCGGGACTAGTCACTCAAAACTGCACGAGCAGTACTTC
CDR3: CASSHPGTSHSKLHEQYF

J: TRBJ2-3
size: few
V: TRBV29-1
D: TRBD2
DNA: TGCAGCGTTGCCACTAGCGGGTCACGAGCAGATACGCAGTATTTT
CDR3: CSVATSGSRADTQYF